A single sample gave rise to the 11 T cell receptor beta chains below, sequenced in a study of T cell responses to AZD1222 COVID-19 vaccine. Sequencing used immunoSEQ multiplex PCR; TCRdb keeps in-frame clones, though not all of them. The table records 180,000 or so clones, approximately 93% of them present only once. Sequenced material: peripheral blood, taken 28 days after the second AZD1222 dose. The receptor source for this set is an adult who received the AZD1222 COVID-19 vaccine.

The CDR3 loop is CSASRDGGNQPQHF. CDR3 in DNA: TGCAGTGCTAGTAGGGACGGAGGGAATCAGCCCCAGCATTTT. V gene TRBV20-1 combines with J gene TRBJ1-5, with D tentatively TRBD1 (5 bases). The V and J ends lost 3 bases and 4 bases respectively, with 13 bases between them. Germline V gene data show CDR1 as DFQATT and CDR2 as SNEGSKA (reference sequence). The CDR3 is 14 amino acids.

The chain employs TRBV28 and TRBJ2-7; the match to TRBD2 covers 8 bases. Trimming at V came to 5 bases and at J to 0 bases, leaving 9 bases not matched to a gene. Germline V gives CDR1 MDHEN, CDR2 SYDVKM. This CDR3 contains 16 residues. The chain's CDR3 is CASSPAGRGASYEQYF. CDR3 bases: TGTGCCAGCAGTCCCGCCGGGCGGGGGGCCTCCTACGAGCAGTACTTC.

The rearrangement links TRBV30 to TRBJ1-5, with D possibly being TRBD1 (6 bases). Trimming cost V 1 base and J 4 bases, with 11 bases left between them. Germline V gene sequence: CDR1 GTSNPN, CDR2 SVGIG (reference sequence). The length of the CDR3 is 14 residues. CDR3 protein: CAWSGGGQNQPQHF. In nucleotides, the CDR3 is TGTGCCTGGAGTGGGGGGGGGCAAAATCAGCCCCAGCATTTT.

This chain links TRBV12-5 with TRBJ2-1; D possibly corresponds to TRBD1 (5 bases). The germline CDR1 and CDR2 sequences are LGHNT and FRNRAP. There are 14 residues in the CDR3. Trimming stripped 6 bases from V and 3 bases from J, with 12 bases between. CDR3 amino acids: CASGLTEYYNEQFF. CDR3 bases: TGTGCTAGTGGCCTGACAGAATACTACAATGAGCAGTTCTTC.

The CDR3 reads CASSQVSGEAPQHF. DNA for the CDR3: TGTGCCAGCAGCCAAGTTAGTGGAGAGGCGCCCCAGCATTTT. The gene calls are TRBV3-1 (or the pseudogene TRBV3-2) and TRBJ1-5; no clear D gene. The germline CDR1 and CDR2 sequences are LGHDT and YNNKEL (reference sequence). This CDR3 has 14 residues. The V end was cut by 1 base, the J end by 9 bases, with 13 bases between.

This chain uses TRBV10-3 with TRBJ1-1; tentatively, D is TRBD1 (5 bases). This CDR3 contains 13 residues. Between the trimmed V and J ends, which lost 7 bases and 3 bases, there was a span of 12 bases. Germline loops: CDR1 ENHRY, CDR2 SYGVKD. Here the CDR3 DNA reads TGTGCCATCACAGGGCAAGAAGACACTGAAGCTTTCTTT. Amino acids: CAITGQEDTEAFF.

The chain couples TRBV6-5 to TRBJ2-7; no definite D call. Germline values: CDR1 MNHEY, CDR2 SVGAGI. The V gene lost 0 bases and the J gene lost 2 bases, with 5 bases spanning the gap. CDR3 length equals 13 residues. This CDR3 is CASSYSMPYEQYF. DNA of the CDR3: TGTGCCAGCAGTTACTCGATGCCCTACGAGCAGTACTTC.

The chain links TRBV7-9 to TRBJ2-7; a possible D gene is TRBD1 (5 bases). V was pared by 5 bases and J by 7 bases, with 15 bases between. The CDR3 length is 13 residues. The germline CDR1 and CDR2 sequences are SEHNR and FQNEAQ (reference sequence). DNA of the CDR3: TGTGCCAGCAGCAGGGAAGGGGCGCGAGAGCAGTACTTC. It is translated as CASSREGAREQYF.

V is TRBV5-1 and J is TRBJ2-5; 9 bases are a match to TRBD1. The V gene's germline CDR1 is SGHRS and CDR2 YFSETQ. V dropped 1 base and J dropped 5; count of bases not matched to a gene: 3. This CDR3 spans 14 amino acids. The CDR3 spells CASSLTGGEETQYF. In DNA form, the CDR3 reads TGCGCCAGCAGCTTGACAGGGGGCGAGGAGACCCAGTACTTC.

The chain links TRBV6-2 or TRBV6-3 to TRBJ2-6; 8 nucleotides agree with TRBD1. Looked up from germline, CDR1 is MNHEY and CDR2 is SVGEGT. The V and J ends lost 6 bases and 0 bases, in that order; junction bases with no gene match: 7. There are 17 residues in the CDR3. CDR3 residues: CASSEDRAISGANVLTF. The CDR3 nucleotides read TGTGCCAGCAGCGAGGACAGGGCAATCTCTGGGGCCAACGTCCTGACTTTC.

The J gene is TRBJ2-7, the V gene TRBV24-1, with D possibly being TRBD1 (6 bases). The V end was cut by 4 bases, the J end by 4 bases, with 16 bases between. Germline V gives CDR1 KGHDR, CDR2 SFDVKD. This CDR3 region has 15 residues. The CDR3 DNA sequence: TGTGCCACCAGTGACGCGGACAGCGAGAGTTACGAGCAGTACTTC. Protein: CATSDADSESYEQYF.